The 8 T cell receptor beta chains in this list originate from one sample, sequenced in a study of tumor-infiltrating lymphocytes in primary liver carcinoma. From approximately 0.5 ug of total RNA, TCR beta-specific cDNA was reverse-transcribed using a constant-region primer. Libraries of TCR beta came from three nested multiplex PCR rounds with slightly modified ARM-PCR. Forward primers for TRBV1-TRBV30 and a C-beta reverse primer served the first two PCR rounds, at 10 cycles each. In TCRdb, the multiplex PCR reads were re-called with MiXCR into one record per CDR3 protein. The table records almost 200,000 distinct CDR3 sequences, about two thirds of them present only once. Extraction also yielded germline DNA, while blood RNA was obtained from unsorted whole blood. Sequencing was performed on peripheral blood. Receptors were obtained from a woman in her sixties with primary liver carcinoma and hepatitis B virus infection.

This clonotype was seen a single time. The conserved phenylalanine or tryptophan normally closing the CDR3 is absent here, so this likely arose from a read error. The chain joins TRBV28 to TRBJ2-1; D possibly uses TRBD1 or TRBD2 (5 bases each). Trimming pared 6 bases from V and 0 bases from J, leaving 12 bases between. Per the germline V gene, CDR1 is MDHEN and CDR2 is SYDVKM. CDR3 length: 15 amino acids. CDR3 loop: CASRGLASSYNEQFL. CDR3 coding DNA: TGTGCCAGCAGGGGGCTAGCTAGCTCCTACAATGAGCAGTTCTTA.

Regarding this clonotype: Germline and junction disagree at one end, which may indicate a read error. The V gene is TRBV28, the J gene TRBJ2-1; 8 positions match TRBD2. From germline, CDR1 is MDHEN and CDR2 SYDVKM. The CDR3 length is 16 residues. The CDR3 DNA follows: TGCGCCAGCAGTTACCCTGGGACTAGTCATCCCGGAGGGCAGCTCTTC. This gives the protein CASSYPGTSHPGGQLF.

Worth noting for this clonotype: One end of the junction is discordant with germline, which a read error may explain. The V and J genes are TRBV14 and TRBJ2-2; D ambiguous. Germline CDR1 reads SGHDN; CDR2 reads FVKESK. The CDR3 runs to 13 residues. CDR3 residues: CASSQENTGQLFF. As DNA, the CDR3 is TGTGCCAGCAGCCAGGAGAACACCGGGCAGCTGTTTTTT. The full variable domain, with the rest looked up from reference TRBV14 and TRBJ2-2, is EAGVTQFPSHSVIEKGQTVTLRCDPISGHDNLYWYRRVMGKEIKFLLHFVKESKQDESGMPNNRFLAERTGGTYSTLKVQPAELEDSGVYFCASSQENTGQLFFGEGSRLTVL.

This chain connects TRBV5-1 to TRBJ2-3, with 15 nucleotides matching TRBD2. With 4 bases clipped from V and 4 bases from J, the junction kept 4 bases outside the gene matches. The CDR3 loop spans 16 amino acids. Per the germline V gene, CDR1 is SGHRS and CDR2 is YFSETQ. The CDR3 DNA is TGCGCCAGCAGCCCGGGACTAGCGGGAGGTGCAGATACGCAGTATTTT. Translation gives CASSPGLAGGADTQYF.

In nucleotides, the CDR3 is TGTGCCAGCAGTCTTTGGTCGGGATCGGACTACAATGAGCAGTTCTTC. This translates into CASSLWSGSDYNEQFF. The V gene is TRBV28, the J gene TRBJ2-1; possible D gene TRBD2, 5 bases. Germline loops: CDR1 MDHEN, CDR2 SYDVKM. This CDR3 spans 16 amino acids. V was pared by 5 bases and J by 3 bases, with 17 bases between.

A remark on this clonotype: A clone one base away is much larger, so this may be a read error. The chain has TRBV14 and TRBJ2-7; either TRBD1 or TRBD2 may fit D (5 bases each). This CDR3 has 14 residues. In germline, CDR1 is SGHDN, CDR2 FVKESK. CDR3 amino acids: CASRQGLGAYEQYF. Written as DNA, the CDR3 is TGTGCCAGCAGACAAGGTCTGGGGGCCTACGAGCAGTACTTC.

This clonotype was found a few times. V is TRBV6-5 and J is TRBJ2-7; tentative D call: TRBD2 (5 bases). V shed 5 bases and J shed 4 bases, with 15 bases lying between them. The CDR3 length is 14 residues. Per the germline V gene, CDR1 is MNHEY and CDR2 is SVGAGI. CDR3 nucleotides: TGTGCCAGCAGTCCGATCCTACTAGGGTACGAGCAGTACTTC. Translated: CASSPILLGYEQYF.

Regarding this clonotype: This likely comes from a read error, as the CDR3 has no conserved phenylalanine or tryptophan at its end. V usage is TRBV7-9 and J usage is TRBJ1-1; maybe TRBD1 (6 bases). Germline V gene lookup returns CDR1 SEHNR and CDR2 FQNEAQ (reference sequence). The V end lost 1 base, the J end lost 7 bases, and 13 bases lay between the germline ends. The CDR3 consists of 14 residues. The CDR3 is CASSLEGVGVEAFS. In DNA, the CDR3 is TGTGCCAGCAGCTTAGAGGGGGTAGGCGTTGAAGCTTTCTCT.